The clone carrying this T cell receptor beta chain has a handful of counts. Its antigen remains unidentified. Germline-derived CDR1 and CDR2 are SGHTA and FQGNSA. V dropped 3 bases and J dropped 2 bases, with 13 bases sitting between them. This CDR3 spans 15 amino acids. In each sample, at least 6.5 million PBMCs were isolated. The sample belongs to a study of blood T cells in healthy people across ages. Study conclusions and caveats: Age brought a roughly linear fall in TCR beta diversity measured per million T cells. It was not possible, with unsorted PBMCs, to conclusively compare naive and antigen-experienced cells.

It was with a sample-barcoded 5' primer and a J-beta primer mix that a second PCR of about 6 to 12 cycles was run. A 12-random-nucleotide template-switch adaptor tagged each cDNA molecule. TCRdb itself ran the 5' RACE reads through MiXCR, one entry per CDR3 protein. The table lists 1.5 million to 2 million distinct CDR3 sequences, about 50% of them singletons. The chain recombines TRBV7-2 with TRBJ2-5, with a weak D call TRBD1 (7 bases). The specimen was blood. This TCR came from a woman aged 40 to 49 in good health. The CDR3 DNA reads as TGTGCCAGCAGCTTTGAGCCAGGGGGGCAAGAGACCCAGTACTTC. Translating gives CASSFEPGGQETQYF.